This T cell receptor (beta chain) was sequenced for a study of blood T cells in healthy people across ages (dated by TCRdb to the mid-2010s). Regarding the research as a whole: In model experiments, roughly one uniquely barcoded TCR beta cDNA molecule per two T cells was captured by template switching. For two donors (one aged 18 to 30 and one aged 80 or older), the study analyzed two additional independent replicas of 1 million unique cDNA reads from the same blood draw. The donors were split into four age groups: young (average around 15 years), middle-aged (around 40), aged (62) and long-lived (approximately 89). The study measured age-related changes in TCR beta repertoire diversity using deep sequencing normalized with unique cDNA molecular identifiers. Overall study results and their limits: Estimates of total diversity based on one million sequenced T cells were considered lower bounds and underestimates. Observed TCR beta diversity correlated strongly with the percentage of naive T cells measured by flow cytometry. Compared with the aged group, more naive CD4+ T cells, fewer expanded clones and increased TCR diversity were shown by the long-lived group, suggesting age selection. Since profiling was done on bulk unsorted PBMCs, naive and antigen-experienced compartments could not be conclusively compared. The CMV infection status of donors was not known, potentially confounding age-related changes in expanded clonotypes. As age increased, observed TCR beta diversity per million T cells dropped in a roughly linear way, and a significant reduction was already evident by age around 41.

The 39 donors, aged about 6 to 95 years, were systemically healthy Caucasian individuals from Russia. Each donor gave approximately 9.3 milliliters of peripheral blood, collected into EDTA-treated Vacutainer tubes. Ficoll-Paque density-gradient centrifugation was used to isolate PBMCs, with at least 6.5 million per sample. Total RNA, at least 6 micrograms per sample, was extracted from PBMCs with Trizol reagent. For every donor, an aliquot of PBMCs went through flow cytometry to measure the percentages of naive CD45RAhigh/CD27high T cells. The sample holds one count of this clonotype. Its antigen remains undetermined. Qualities for individual bases were not recorded, and no much larger clone is one base off. A solitary read yields weak support. CDR1 SGHTA and CDR2 FQGTGA were looked up in the germline V gene. Inclusive of the bounding cysteine and phenylalanine, the CDR3 is 15 residues long. Of all the DNA, just the CDR3 is kept, 45 bases in frame from base 1. Trimming at the junction amounts to 4 bases on V and 2 bases on J, and the germline ends lie 12 bases apart.

Library method: 5' RACE. These reads were obtained on an Illumina HiSeq 2500. The second PCR ran for about 7 to 11 cycles and used a J-beta primer mix along with a sample-barcoded 5' primer. A unique molecular identifier was introduced onto each TCR beta cDNA molecule by a template-switch 5' adaptor carrying 12 random nucleotides. Each sample yielded at least 3 million CDR3-containing paired-end reads. All of the RNA was converted into first-strand cDNA using the Mint cDNA synthesis kit, with a TRBC-specific oligonucleotide serving as the primer. Following uracil-DNA glycosylase treatment, all cDNA underwent a first 18-cycle PCR with the universal primers M1SS and BC2_uni_R. Under the source paper's analysis protocol: For normalization, 1 million high-quality reads were randomly selected from each sample, with every read carrying a distinct molecular identifier. Instead of being binned into consensus sequences, reads that shared molecular identifiers were thrown out. CDR3 identification, clonotype clustering and error correction used MiTCR with a Q25 quality threshold and the strictest error-elimination algorithm. Lower-bound total TCR beta diversity was estimated with a nonparametric unseen species model using Euler transformation. TCRdb trimmed the raw reads at Q25, called clones with MiXCR and kept productive beta chains. When rows share a CDR3 protein, they turn into one entry using the most common DNA and genes. TCRdb, not the original authors, processed these V and J calls. This sample gives 900,000 to 950,000 distinct CDR3 sequences in total; roughly 29% of them show up just once. The ten largest clones take up roughly 10% of the sample.

The sample also formed part of further work on T cells of mothers and their children. According to the second study: Nine systemically healthy Caucasian individuals served as donors, namely three mothers together with their six children. cDNA synthesis consumed the entire amount of extracted RNA, loaded at 1.5 ug RNA in each 15 ul reaction. In the second PCR, sample barcodes and 2-4 random nucleotides were introduced via the M1S primer. Over 9 million TCR beta CDR3 reads came from each mother, compared with about 3.2 million reads from each child. Thymic selection similarly shapes TCR recombination output in related and unrelated pairs, with minor effect from inherited differences. Normalized repertoire overlap in related mother-child pairs was always slightly higher than in unrelated mother-child pairs, but the difference was never significant. No persistent microchimeric T cell clones were found, with a detection sensitivity of roughly 99 clones per million clonotypes. In the study, deep NGS was used to compare the TCR beta repertoires of mothers and children, and features distinguishing related mother-child pairs from unrelated individuals were sought. Mothers averaged around 40 +/- 4 years of age and children averaged roughly 11 +/- 4 years. After adapter ligation with NEBNext reagents, the libraries were sequenced on Illumina HiSeq 2000 with 100+100 nt paired-end reads. To prevent cross-contamination, the mother and child libraries were prepared a month apart and were sequenced in separate runs. Between about 500,000 and 2,100,000 distinct TCR beta clonotypes were identified per donor. Naive TCR beta clonotypes were estimated from low-frequency clonotypes matched to each donor's FACS-determined naive share, without sorting.

The rearranged chain carries TRBV7-3 and TRBJ1-3; perhaps TRBD1 is the D gene, with 5 bases matching. The source is a woman in her thirties or forties in good health. The sequenced sample consisted of blood. The bases are TGTGCCAGCAGCTCTGGGGCCGGACCTGGAAACACCATATATTTT. Its coded protein is CASSSGAGPGNTIYF.